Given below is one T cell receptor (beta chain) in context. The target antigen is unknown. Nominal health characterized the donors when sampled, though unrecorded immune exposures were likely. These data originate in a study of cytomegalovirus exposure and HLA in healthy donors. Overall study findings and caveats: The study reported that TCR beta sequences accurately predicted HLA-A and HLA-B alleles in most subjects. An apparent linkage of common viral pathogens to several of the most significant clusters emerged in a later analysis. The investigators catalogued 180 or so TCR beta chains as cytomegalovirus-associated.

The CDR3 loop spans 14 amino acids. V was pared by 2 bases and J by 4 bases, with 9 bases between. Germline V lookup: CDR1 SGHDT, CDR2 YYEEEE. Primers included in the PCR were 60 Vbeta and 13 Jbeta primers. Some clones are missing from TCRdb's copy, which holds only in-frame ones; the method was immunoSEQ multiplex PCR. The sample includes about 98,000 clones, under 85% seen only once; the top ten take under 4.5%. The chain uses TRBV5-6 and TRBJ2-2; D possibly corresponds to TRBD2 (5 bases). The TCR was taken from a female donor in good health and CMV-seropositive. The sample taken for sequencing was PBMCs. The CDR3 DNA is TGTGCCAGCAGCTTTTGGGGAGCCACCGGGGAGCTGTTTTTT. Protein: CASSFWGATGELFF.